These T cell receptor beta chains were read from a single sample in a study of early T cells in non-severe SARS-CoV-2 infection. A single record per CDR3 protein comes from TCRdb applying MiXCR to the 5' RACE reads. The table lists about 72,000 distinct CDR3 sequences, over 9% of them singletons. This material consisted of whole blood, taken at baseline. All receptors derive from an adult who was a healthcare worker with PCR-confirmed SARS-CoV-2 infection or an uninfected control (not recorded which). Each CDR3 is given without its conserved first and last residue.

length | V | CDR3
10 | TRBV7-9 | ASSSTPYGYT
14 | TRBV4-1 | ASSQESGVDNSPLH
11 | TRBV2 | AGTTGVDSPLH
12 | TRBV30 | AWRGTGVISPLH
14 | TRBV7-2 | ASSLAGGARTDTQY
13 | TRBV30 | AWSYRLAGSYEQY
11 | TRBV9 | ASSVEAVETQY
9 | TRBV28 | ASSFEDGAF
9 | TRBV30 | AWTVGSTPY
10 | TRBV5-1 | ASSFEAYEQY
13 | TRBV7-2 | ASSLARLADSTQF
12 | TRBV2 | ASRPGLGTGELF
11 | TRBV6-5 | ASRRDGGSPLH
13 | TRBV5-1 | ASREEVRRDYGYT
13 | TRBV10-3 | AISESGGTNEKLF
15 | TRBV9 | ASSVSPPGAGTGELF
14 | TRBV5-1 | ASSHGPSAVADTQY
14 | TRBV13 | ASSLRLAGYTDTQY
12 | TRBV12-3/TRBV12-4 | ASSPTGVPGELF
13 | TRBV20-1 | SARLGGGYQETQY
14 | TRBV11-2 | ASSLDRQGAGYEQF
12 | TRBV6-5 | ASSNSWIGETQY
11 | TRBV5-1 | ASSLGEWNEQF
14 | TRBV5-1 | ASSLASPAAGETQY
13 | TRBV7-2 | ASSSGPVSYSEQF
15 | TRBV7-9 | ASSHGDRLAPTDTQY
14 | TRBV20-1 | SARVGTSGGRDTQY
14 | TRBV7-3 | ASSLMGQGAGTEAF
12 | TRBV30 | AWSTLAGGDEQF
15 | TRBV7-2 | ASSLAGTSGGRETQY
11 | TRBV29-1 | SVDRAGGGELF
9 | TRBV7-9 | ASRPTGEQF
13 | TRBV18 | ASSPGLAGQETQY
16 | TRBV20-1 | SARDSGLAGGSLYEQY
10 | TRBV14 | ASSHGLAGQY
11 | TRBV18 | ASSPGINTEAF
11 | TRBV20-1 | SASYGAGNTIY
15 | TRBV7-2 | ASSKRQGPQTQNEQF
13 | TRBV5-6 | ASSLGPSNTGELF
12 | TRBV7-9 | ASSQGQVNTEAF
18 | TRBV7-2 | ASLKNGVPGTGIPPYEQY
13 | TRBV7-9 | ASSHGTAGPNIQY
12 | TRBV29-1 | SVAQGAFSYEQY
11 | TRBV5-1 | ASSFGANYGYT
17 | TRBV7-9 | ASSSDTIYRDPSTDTQY
13 | TRBV5-4 | ASSPSGGASTKQY
13 | TRBV7-2 | ASSLVEQGRYEQY
12 | TRBV5-1 | ASSPGTGGNIQY
11 | TRBV12-3/TRBV12-4 | ASSPGGFLTLH
13 | TRBV5-5 | ASSLLQGPYNEQF
14 | TRBV24-1 | ATSARNSFGTDTQY